Below are 20 T cell receptor beta chains sequenced from a single sample in a study of blood T cell repertoires in COVID-19. TCRdb's table, derived via immunoSEQ multiplex PCR, lists solely in-frame clones and lacks some. The profile shows 300,000 to 400,000 clones, about 89% of them singletons. Sequencing was carried out using peripheral blood. These TCRs come from a woman aged 45-65 years with COVID-19, enrolled during active disease.

CDR3 in DNA: TGTGCCAGCAGCTTGGCGGGATTGGGCCAAGAGACCCAGTACTTC. Translated, it gives CASSLAGLGQETQYF. The rearrangement joins TRBV7-3 to TRBJ2-5, with D perhaps matching TRBD2 (6 bases). Germline CDR1 and CDR2: SGHTA and FQGTGA. V dropped 3 bases and J dropped 1 base, with 12 bases sitting between them. This CDR3 has 15 amino acids.

This clone was seen repeatedly, ten times or more. V gene TRBV27 combines with J gene TRBJ1-1; D uncertain. CDR1 MNHEY and CDR2 SMNVEV come from the germline V gene (reference sequence). The CDR3 runs to 15 residues. The V gene lost 3 bases and the J gene lost 6 bases, with 17 bases spanning the gap. The CDR3 spells CASSLGSEDGAEAFF. The CDR3 bases are TGTGCCAGCAGTTTGGGCAGCGAAGACGGGGCTGAAGCTTTCTTT.

This clone was counted only a few times. The chain is built from TRBV3-1 (or the pseudogene TRBV3-2) and TRBJ2-7; D call uncertain. Germline CDR1 is LGHDT and CDR2 is YNNKEL (reference sequence). The CDR3 has 14 amino acids. V was clipped by 4 bases and J by 2 bases, with 12 bases between them. CDR3 residues: CASSRLTPAYEQYF. As DNA, the CDR3 is TGTGCCAGCAGCCGGTTGACACCAGCCTACGAGCAGTACTTC.

The chain recombines TRBV30 with TRBJ1-2, with TRBD1 as a possible D gene (6 bases). This CDR3 is 13 amino acids long. Germline CDR1 reads GTSNPN; CDR2 reads SVGIG (reference sequence). Trimming cost V 5 bases and J 3 bases, with 13 bases left between them. CDR3 bases: TGTGCCTGGTACAGGGAGACCCACTATGGCTACACCTTC. Amino acids: CAWYRETHYGYTF.

The V call is TRBV5-1, the J call TRBJ1-1; no clear D gene. V lost 0 bases to trimming and J lost 1 base, with 7 bases between them. CDR1 is SGHRS, CDR2 YFSETQ, per germline. This CDR3 has 14 residues. CDR3 in DNA: TGCGCCAGCAGCTTGGGAGAGAGGAACACTGAAGCTTTCTTT. Translation: CASSLGERNTEAFF.

In DNA form, the CDR3 reads TGTGCCAGCAGCTTTACGACAGTCCACACAGATACGCAGTATTTT. Translated: CASSFTTVHTDTQYF. The rearrangement links TRBV7-6 to TRBJ2-3, with D maybe TRBD1 (5 bases). The germline V gene has CDR1 SGHVS and CDR2 FNYEAQ. V dropped 3 bases and J dropped 2 bases, with 12 bases sitting between them. There are 15 residues in the CDR3.

The chain couples TRBV19 to TRBJ2-3; 8 nucleotides match TRBD1. After removal of 7 bases from V and 5 bases from J, the junction contained 14 bases not matched to a gene. Germline V gene lookup returns CDR1 LNHDA and CDR2 SQIVND (reference sequence). The CDR3 spans 16 residues. The CDR3 reads CASTFSGQGVKDTQYF. CDR3 coding DNA: TGTGCCAGTACCTTCTCAGGACAGGGTGTTAAAGATACGCAGTATTTT.

The CDR3 DNA reads as TGTGCCAGCAGCTTAGAAGGACTACCGTATTATTACAATGAGCAGTTCTTC. It is translated as CASSLEGLPYYYNEQFF. The chain combines TRBV11-2 with TRBJ2-1; possibly TRBD2 for D (6 bases). Germline V gene data show CDR1 as SGHAT and CDR2 as FQNNGV. Trimming left V 0 bases short and J 4 bases short, with 16 bases between. The CDR3 spans 17 residues.

The genes are TRBV4-2 and TRBJ2-3, with D unclear. Germline CDR1 is LGHNA and CDR2 is YNFKEQ. This CDR3 region has 14 residues. V lost 5 bases to trimming and J lost 0 bases, with 9 bases between them. The CDR3 sequence is CASSSEPSTDTQYF. CDR3 DNA: TGTGCCAGCAGCTCCGAGCCTAGCACAGATACGCAGTATTTT.

The CDR3 sequence is CASSLSNTEAFF. The CDR3 DNA reads as TGTGCCAGCAGCCTGTCCAACACTGAAGCTTTCTTT. The rearrangement links TRBV7-9 to TRBJ1-1; no reliable D call. Deletions cut 5 bases from V and 2 bases from J, with 6 bases between. The CDR3 extends over 12 amino acids. Germline CDR1 and CDR2: SEHNR and FQNEAQ (reference sequence).

The chain employs TRBV3-1 (or the pseudogene TRBV3-2) and TRBJ2-7; 9 nucleotides agree with TRBD2. CDR3 length equals 16 residues. The junction had 10 bases not matched to a gene; V was cut back by 4 bases and J by 3 bases. Germline V gives CDR1 LGHDT, CDR2 YNNKEL (reference sequence). Here the CDR3 DNA reads TGTGCCAGCAGCCGAGTACCGGGACTAGCAGTCTACGAGCAGTACTTC. This codes for CASSRVPGLAVYEQYF.

The chain carries TRBV29-1 and TRBJ2-4; D may be TRBD2 (6 bases). The CDR3 is 11 amino acids. CDR1 and CDR2 (germline): SQVTM, ANQGSEA. Deletions cut 3 bases from V and 14 bases from J, with 14 bases between. DNA of the CDR3: TGCAGCGTTGACTTGGCGGGGCGGGAGTACTTC. Translating gives CSVDLAGREYF.

The chain is built from TRBV11-3 and TRBJ1-4; a possible D gene is TRBD1 (5 bases). Trimming cost V 4 bases and J 4 bases, with 16 bases left between them. CDR1 is SGHNT and CDR2 is YENEEA in the germline V gene. CDR3 length: 16 residues. CDR3: CASSSGQTDYNEKLFF. In nucleotides, the CDR3 is TGTGCCAGCAGCTCCGGCCAGACAGATTATAATGAAAAACTGTTTTTT.

This clone was observed many times. The chain carries TRBV3-1 (or the pseudogene TRBV3-2) and TRBJ2-5; a possible D gene is TRBD2 (6 bases). V was trimmed by 4 bases and J by 6 bases, leaving 15 bases between them. The V gene's germline CDR1 is LGHDT and CDR2 YNNKEL (reference sequence). The CDR3 is made up of 14 amino acids. The CDR3 loop is CASSPRGYGKTQYF. The CDR3 DNA reads TGTGCCAGCAGCCCCCGGGGGTACGGGAAGACCCAGTACTTC.

The gene calls are TRBV7-9 and TRBJ2-3; TRBD1 matches 8 bases. This CDR3 contains 15 residues. With V trimmed by 2 bases and J by 4 bases, 5 bases remained unmatched. Germline V gene data show CDR1 as SEHNR and CDR2 as FQNEAQ (reference sequence). The CDR3 sequence is CASSLSGQGSDTQYF. The CDR3 region has the DNA TGTGCCAGCAGCTTAAGCGGACAGGGTTCAGATACGCAGTATTTT. Full variable domain (outside the CDR3, taken from reference TRBV7-9 and TRBJ2-3): DTGVSQNPRHKITKRGQNVTFRCDPISEHNRLYWYRQTLGQGPEFLTYFQNEAQLEKSRLLSDRFSAERPKGSFSTLEIQRTEQGDSAMYLCASSLSGQGSDTQYFGPGTRLTVL.

The chain couples TRBV7-9 to TRBJ1-5; 9 bases fit TRBD1. Germline CDR1 is SEHNR and CDR2 is FQNEAQ (reference sequence). The CDR3 extends over 18 amino acids. Germline trimming cut 4 bases from V and 0 bases from J; bases unmatched to any gene: 10. The CDR3, as DNA: TGTGCCAGCAGCTCTACCCCGGACAGGGGTTTTAGCAATCAGCCCCAGCATTTT. Protein product: CASSSTPDRGFSNQPQHF.

The chain recombines TRBV18 with TRBJ1-1; no definite D call. With 2 bases removed from V and 6 bases from J, the gap between germline ends came to 13 bases. The CDR3 contains 14 residues. Germline CDR1 and CDR2: KGHSH and LQKENI. This CDR3 reads CASSPTQLGAEAFF. Here the CDR3 DNA reads TGTGCCAGCTCACCAACCCAGTTGGGCGCTGAAGCTTTCTTT. Together with reference TRBV18 and TRBJ1-1, the CDR3 gives the full variable domain: NAGVMQNPRHLVRRRGQEARLRCSPMKGHSHVYWYRQLPEEGLKFMVYLQKENIIDESGMPKERFSAEFPKEGPSILRIQQVVRGDSAAYFCASSPTQLGAEAFFGQGTRLTVV.

Concerning this clone: Germline is not matched at one junction end, which may reflect a read error. This chain connects TRBV6-2 or TRBV6-3 to TRBJ2-7; 8 nucleotides align to TRBD2. This CDR3 has 14 amino acids. Germline V gene sequence: CDR1 MNHEY, CDR2 SVGEGT. Here the CDR3 DNA reads TGTGCCAGCAGTTCGGTAGCGGGGCAGTACGTGCAGTACTTC. It codes for CASSSVAGQYVQYF.

The chain couples TRBV30 to TRBJ1-4; 7 nucleotides match TRBD1. This CDR3 comprises 13 residues. The J segment lost 10 bases and the V segment lost 0 bases, leaving 5 bases of the junction unmatched. Germline loops: CDR1 GTSNPN, CDR2 SVGIG (reference sequence). The CDR3 protein is CAWSVHRQGKLFF. DNA of the CDR3: TGTGCCTGGAGTGTACACCGACAGGGAAAACTGTTTTTT.

The chain joins TRBV3-1 (or the pseudogene TRBV3-2) to TRBJ2-1; 9 nucleotides match TRBD2. Germline V gene sequence: CDR1 LGHDT, CDR2 YNNKEL (reference sequence). This CDR3 has 17 amino acids. V shed 3 bases and J 8 bases; nucleotides not matched to a gene: 14. In nucleotides, the CDR3 is TGTGCCAGCAGCCAGCTAATTTTGGCGGGAGGGGATGATGAGCAGTTCTTC. Protein sequence: CASSQLILAGGDDEQFF.